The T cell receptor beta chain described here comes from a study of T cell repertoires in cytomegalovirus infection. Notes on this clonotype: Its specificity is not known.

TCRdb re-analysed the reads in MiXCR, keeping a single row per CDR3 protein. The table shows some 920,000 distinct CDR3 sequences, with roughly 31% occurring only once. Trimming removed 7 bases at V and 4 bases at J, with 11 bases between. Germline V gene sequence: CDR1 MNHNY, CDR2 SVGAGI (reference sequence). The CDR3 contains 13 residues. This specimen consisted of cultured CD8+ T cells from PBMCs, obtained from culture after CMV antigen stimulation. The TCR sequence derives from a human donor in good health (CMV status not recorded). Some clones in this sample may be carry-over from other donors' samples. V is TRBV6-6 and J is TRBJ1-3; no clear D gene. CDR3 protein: CASNNPLGNTIYF. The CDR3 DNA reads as TGTGCCAGCAATAACCCCCTCGGAAACACCATATATTTT.